The 16 T cell receptor beta chains in this list originate from one sample, sequenced in a study of cytomegalovirus exposure and HLA in healthy donors. Repertoires were generated with immunoSEQ multiplex PCR, while TCRdb's copy carries only in-frame clones and drops some. The repertoire includes 200,000 or so clones, approximately 90% of them detected once, and approximately 0.99% sits in the top ten. The specimen was PBMCs. These TCRs come from a woman aged 18-29 years in good health and CMV-seronegative.

The gene calls are TRBV5-1 and TRBJ1-2; a weak D match, TRBD1 (5 bases). This CDR3 has 15 amino acids. V was pared by 4 bases and J by 4 bases, with 17 bases between. Germline loops: CDR1 SGHRS, CDR2 YFSETQ. The CDR3 loop is CASSKTGELPYGYTF. The DNA for the CDR3 is TGCGCCAGCAGCAAAACAGGAGAGCTCCCCTATGGCTACACCTTC.

The chain recombines TRBV7-9 with TRBJ2-3, with unresolved D. V was trimmed by 3 bases and J by 5 bases, leaving 6 bases between them. Looked up from germline, CDR1 is SEHNR and CDR2 is FQNEAQ (reference sequence). The CDR3 loop spans 12 amino acids. The CDR3 DNA reads TGTGCCAGCAGCTTTCTCCTAGATACGCAGTATTTT. Translating it yields CASSFLLDTQYF.

The CDR3 region is CASSPNPTRGPLHF. The DNA of the CDR3 is TGTGCCAGCAGCCCGAACCCAACCCGGGGACCCCTCCACTTT. This chain joins TRBV28 and TRBJ1-6; D gene ambiguous. The CDR3 spans 14 residues. Germline CDR1 is MDHEN and CDR2 is SYDVKM. V lost 6 bases to trimming and J lost 12 bases, with 18 bases between them.

This clone came up once. The gene calls are TRBV28 and TRBJ2-2, with D perhaps TRBD1 (6 bases). V was clipped by 9 bases and J by 4 bases, with 18 bases between them. The germline V gene encodes CDR1 MDHEN and CDR2 SYDVKM. The CDR3 runs 15 residues. The CDR3 loop reads CASSVGARGTGELFF. The DNA of the CDR3 is TGTGCCAGTTCTGTGGGGGCTCGGGGCACCGGGGAGCTGTTTTTT.

This clone was counted between two and nine times. V usage is TRBV28 and J usage is TRBJ2-7, with D possibly matching TRBD1 (6 bases). With 6 bases removed from V and 3 bases from J, the gap between germline ends came to 9 bases. The CDR3 covers 12 residues. Germline assignment: CDR1 MDHEN and CDR2 SYDVKM. The CDR3 sequence: CASRPGDYEQYF. DNA of the CDR3: TGTGCCAGCAGGCCAGGGGACTACGAGCAGTACTTC.

The chain carries TRBV2 and TRBJ2-1; 12 nucleotides match TRBD2. Unmatched junction bases numbered 7, after V lost 4 bases and J lost 0 bases. The CDR3 length is 18 residues. Germline V gene sequence: CDR1 SNHLY, CDR2 FYNNEI. In DNA form, the CDR3 reads TGTGCCAGCAGTGGAGGTCGGGGACTAGCGGGCTCCTACAATGAGCAGTTCTTC. This sequence encodes CASSGGRGLAGSYNEQFF.

V gene TRBV10-3 combines with J gene TRBJ2-1, with 13 bases lining up with TRBD2. J gave up 6 bases and V 9 bases, and 2 bases lay outside the gene matches. CDR3 length equals 13 residues. The germline gives CDR1 ENHRY, CDR2 SYGVKD. CDR3: CAIGTSGINEQFF. Written as DNA, the CDR3 is TGTGCCATAGGGACTAGCGGGATCAATGAGCAGTTCTTC.

This clone was seen just once. The chain links TRBV10-3 to TRBJ1-2; weak D call: TRBD1 (5 bases). The CDR3 totals 14 residues. Germline V lookup: CDR1 ENHRY, CDR2 SYGVKD. Deletions cut 4 bases from V and 5 bases from J, with 14 bases between. Written as DNA, the CDR3 is TGTGCCATCAGTGGGGGCCCTCCAGTTTATGGCTACACCTTC. This translates into CAISGGPPVYGYTF.

V usage is TRBV7-3 and J usage is TRBJ2-1, with 8 bases aligning to TRBD2. The CDR3 has 17 residues. V trimming: 0 bases; J trimming: 9 bases; junction bases outside the gene matches: 13. CDR1 and CDR2 from the germline V gene are SGHTA and FQGTGA. The CDR3 protein is CASSLTSPGLGFSEQFF. Written as DNA, the CDR3 is TGTGCCAGCAGCTTAACCAGTCCGGGACTAGGTTTTTCTGAGCAGTTCTTC.

This clone appeared many times. The chain recombines TRBV6-5 with TRBJ1-2; TRBD1 matches at 11 bases. The CDR3 is made up of 16 amino acids. Germline-derived CDR1 and CDR2 are MNHEY and SVGAGI. Trimming took 2 bases from V and 5 from J; bases not matched to a gene: 7. CDR3 sequence reads: CASSYRTGTGGYGYTF. The CDR3 region has the DNA TGTGCCAGCAGTTACAGAACCGGGACAGGGGGGTATGGCTACACCTTC.

This clone is a singleton in its sample. As DNA, the CDR3 is TGTGCCATCAGTGATTCGACTAGCGGGAGGAGGGGGTCTGTCAATGAGCAGTTCTTC. It codes for CAISDSTSGRRGSVNEQFF. This chain joins TRBV10-3 and TRBJ2-1; 13 bases line up with TRBD2. The junction had 14 bases not matched to a gene; V was cut back by 3 bases and J by 6 bases. CDR3 size: 19 residues. Per the germline V gene, CDR1 is ENHRY and CDR2 is SYGVKD.

The chain uses TRBV6-4 and TRBJ1-1; 8 nucleotides match TRBD1. The CDR3 consists of 14 residues. The germline CDR1 and CDR2 sequences are MRHNA and SNTAGT. V gave up 8 bases and J gave up 6 bases; unmatched junction bases: 11. CDR3 nucleotide sequence: TGTGCCAGCCCCGAGGACAGGGCTGGGGCTGAAGCTTTCTTT. This translates into CASPEDRAGAEAFF.

This clone was seen more than once but under ten times. The chain couples TRBV5-1 to TRBJ2-1; TRBD1 is a possible D gene (6 bases). V was cut by 0 bases and J by 2 bases, with 9 bases left in between. This CDR3 comprises 15 residues. Germline CDR1 SGHRS, CDR2 YFSETQ. The CDR3 region has the DNA TGCGCCAGCAGCTTGGACAGGGCTGCCTACAATGAGCAGTTCTTC. Protein product: CASSLDRAAYNEQFF.

This clone came up a few times. The chain combines TRBV19 with TRBJ1-2; 8 nucleotides line up with TRBD1. The CDR3 spans 15 residues. V dropped 4 bases and J dropped 3; count of bases not matched to a gene: 7. Germline V gene data show CDR1 as LNHDA and CDR2 as SQIVND (reference sequence). DNA for the CDR3: TGTGCCAGTAGTACCAATACAGGGGGTGACTATGGCTACACCTTC. This translates into CASSTNTGGDYGYTF.

This chain joins TRBV7-2 and TRBJ2-7; TRBD1 aligns across 8 bases. Germline V CDR1 and CDR2: SGHTA, FQGNSA. The CDR3 extends over 15 amino acids. The junction had 12 bases not matched to a gene; V was cut back by 5 bases and J by 6 bases. The CDR3 DNA reads as TGTGCCAGCAGCCCACAGGGGGGTGATAGGCTCGAGCAGTACTTC. Translation: CASSPQGGDRLEQYF.

The rearrangement links TRBV11-2 to TRBJ2-7; TRBD1 agrees at 10 bases. This CDR3 has 18 amino acids. Germline V gene data show CDR1 as SGHAT and CDR2 as FQNNGV. With V trimmed by 5 bases and J by 4 bases, 17 bases remained unmatched. In DNA form, the CDR3 reads TGTGCCAGCAGCAAAGTCGGGACAGGGGCCCCAGGTTCGTACGAGCAGTACTTC. This translates into CASSKVGTGAPGSYEQYF. Full variable domain (outside the CDR3, taken from reference TRBV11-2 and TRBJ2-7): EAGVAQSPRYKIIEKRQSVAFWCNPISGHATLYWYQQILGQGPKLLIQFQNNGVVDDSQLPKDRFSAERLKGVDSTLKIQPAKLEDSAVYLCASSKVGTGAPGSYEQYFGPGTRLTVT.